A single sample gave rise to the 7 T cell receptor beta chains below, sequenced in a study of T cells in Graves' hyperthyroidism and ophthalmopathy. Amplification targeted TCR beta CDR3 regions from RNA transcripts. The HTBI set primed first-round TCR CDR3 RT-PCR. MiXCR, run by TCRdb on the multiplex PCR reads, gives a single entry per CDR3 protein. The sample gives approximately 250,000 distinct CDR3 sequences, 24% of which show up once; roughly 40% is in the top ten. Sequencing was carried out using blood. These receptor sequences come from a woman in her forties with Graves' ophthalmopathy.

This clonotype was picked up many times. DNA of the CDR3: TGTGCCAGCAGTTTATCGAACGGTTTCCTATACGAGCAGTACTTC. As protein: CASSLSNGFLYEQYF. This chain uses TRBV27 with TRBJ2-7; D ambiguous. The V end was cut by 0 bases, the J end by 4 bases, with 13 bases between. This CDR3 contains 15 residues. Per germline, CDR1 MNHEY and CDR2 SMNVEV (reference sequence).

As for this clonotype: At one boundary the junction diverges from the germline segment, which might be a read error. This CDR3 reads CATQNVGLAYINGGELSF. CDR3 sequence (DNA): TGTGCCACCCAAAATGTGGGACTAGCCTACATAAACGGCGGGGAGCTGTCTTTT. This chain links TRBV15 with TRBJ2-2; 9 bases map to TRBD2. The CDR3 is 18 amino acids. CDR1 and CDR2 (germline): LNHNV, YYDKDF (reference sequence).

This clonotype came up many times. The chain couples TRBV6-1 to TRBJ2-5; 9 positions agree with TRBD2. With 7 bases clipped from V and 1 base from J, the junction kept 4 bases outside the gene matches. Germline-derived CDR1 and CDR2 are MNHNS and SASEGT. This CDR3 is built from 14 residues. CDR3 region: CASTAGGSQETQYF. In DNA, the CDR3 is TGTGCCAGCACGGCGGGAGGGTCCCAAGAGACCCAGTACTTC.

The rearrangement links TRBV12-3 or TRBV12-4 to TRBJ2-7; 13 positions match TRBD2. The junction had 1 base not matched to a gene; V was cut back by 6 bases and J by 2 bases. The length of the CDR3 is 14 residues. The DNA of the CDR3 is TGTGCCAGCAGGACTAGCGGGGGGACCTACGAGCAGTACTTC. Translating it yields CASRTSGGTYEQYF.

This clonotype came up once. The chain combines TRBV11-1 with TRBJ2-7, with a weak D call TRBD1 (6 bases). Trimming took 0 bases from V and 10 from J, leaving 22 bases between them. CDR3 length: 16 residues. Germline values: CDR1 SGHAT, CDR2 FQDESV (reference sequence). This chain's CDR3 is CASSLAKQGRGGEQYF. CDR3 nucleotides: TGTGCCAGCAGCTTAGCGAAACAGGGACGAGGTGGCGAACAGTACTTC.

This clonotype was found many times. The DNA of the CDR3 is TGTGCCACCAGTGATCTAGGGGATTTCGGGGAGCTGTTTTTT. It specifies CATSDLGDFGELFF. The J gene is TRBJ2-2, the V gene TRBV24-1; D perhaps matches TRBD1 (5 bases). V lost 3 bases and J 7 bases, leaving 11 bases between the germline ends. Germline assignment: CDR1 KGHDR and CDR2 SFDVKD. The CDR3 runs to 14 residues.

In its sample, this clonotype was seen many times. The V call is TRBV12-3 or TRBV12-4, the J call TRBJ2-2; weak D call: TRBD1 (6 bases). V was cut by 6 bases and J by 2 bases, with 10 bases left in between. The CDR3 totals 14 residues. CDR3 residues: CASRPGQNTGELFF. The CDR3, as DNA: TGTGCCAGCAGACCGGGACAAAACACCGGGGAGCTGTTTTTT.